This T cell receptor beta chain was obtained from a study of identical twins. Using its own MiXCR run on the 5' RACE reads, TCRdb lists one record per CDR3 protein. This table has some 330,000 distinct CDR3 sequences, about 9% appearing once. There are a few counts of this clonotype. This TCR was sampled from a woman between 45 and 60 years old in good health. Sequenced sample: naive T cells sorted from blood.

The DNA for the CDR3 is TGTGCCAGCAATGGCCCGCGCTCCTACGAGCAGTACTTC. This encodes CASNGPRSYEQYF. The V and J genes are TRBV3-1 and TRBJ2-7; no clear D. CDR1 is LGHDT and CDR2 is YNNKEL in the germline V gene (reference sequence). This CDR3 region has 13 residues. The ends were cut back, 7 bases at V and 0 bases at J, with 10 bases in the middle.